The 10 T cell receptor beta chains below all came from one sample that was sequenced in a study of low-dose radiotherapy and immunotherapy resistance in tumors. Time point in this sample: before trial treatment. Alpha and beta chains were covered, as first-strand cDNA relied on TRAV- and TRBV-specific primers. PCR amplification of the TCRs was performed with Phusion for approximately 20 PCR cycles, and it relied on a constant-region primer together with a V-primer adapter. TCRdb processed the reads anew with MiXCR; each CDR3 protein has one entry. This table has some 60,000 distinct CDR3 sequences, 26% appearing once. The material was PBMCs, obtained before treatment. These TCRs come from a male donor with rectosigmoid adenocarcinoma.

The chain couples TRBV5-1 to TRBJ1-1; 8 bases match TRBD1. Trimming removed 4 bases from V and 4 bases from J; junction bases left unmatched: 9. Germline V lookup: CDR1 SGHRS, CDR2 YFSETQ. This CDR3 spans 15 amino acids. This CDR3 is CASSPGQGGSTEAFF. CDR3 DNA: TGCGCCAGCAGCCCTGGACAGGGCGGAAGCACTGAAGCTTTCTTT.

A note on this clonotype: With only one base between it and a far larger clone, this is likely a read error. The chain couples TRBV28 to TRBJ2-1; 9 bases are shared with TRBD1. Germline V gene data show CDR1 as MDHEN and CDR2 as SYDVKM. V was pared by 6 bases and J by 10 bases, with 10 bases of the junction left unmatched. The CDR3 sequence is 14 residues long. DNA of the CDR3: TGTGCCAGCAGGCGGGACAGGGTAGTTCGCGAGCAGTTCTTC. Its protein is CASRRDRVVREQFF. The variable domain in full, completed from reference TRBV28 and TRBJ2-1, reads DVKVTQSSRYLVKRTGEKVFLECVQDMDHENMFWYRQDPGLGLRLIYFSYDVKMKEKGDIPEGYSVSREKKERFSLILESASTNQTSMYLCASRRDRVVREQFFGPGTRLTVL.

This clonotype was observed many times. The chain's CDR3 is CSVEKDRGYEQYF. The CDR3 DNA reads as TGCAGCGTTGAAAAGGACAGGGGCTACGAGCAGTACTTC. The rearrangement uses TRBV29-1 and TRBJ2-7, with 9 bases that match TRBD1. The junction had 2 bases not matched to a gene; V was cut back by 2 bases and J by 3 bases. Germline-derived CDR1 and CDR2 are SQVTM and ANQGSEA. The CDR3 loop spans 13 amino acids.

This clonotype ranks as medium-sized. This chain links TRBV28 with TRBJ1-6; D gene unclear. The germline V gene encodes CDR1 MDHEN and CDR2 SYDVKM. V lost 3 bases and J 7 bases, leaving 16 bases between the germline ends. The CDR3 runs 16 residues. The CDR3 DNA follows: TGTGCCAGCAGTTTTTCGGGCACAGTAGGGAATTCACCCCTCCACTTT. Amino acids: CASSFSGTVGNSPLHF.

As concerns this clonotype: A much larger clone lies a single base off, so this may be a read error. The chain carries TRBV7-9 and TRBJ2-1; 8 bases map to TRBD2. The germline V gene encodes CDR1 SEHNR and CDR2 FQNEAQ (reference sequence). Trimming took 4 bases from V and 10 from J; bases not matched to a gene: 12. The length of the CDR3 is 15 residues. CDR3 loop: CASSSTRTSSYEQFF. CDR3 sequence (DNA): TGTGCCAGCAGCTCGACAAGGACTAGCTCGTACGAGCAGTTCTTC.

On this clonotype: A read error likely explains this, since a far larger clone differs by one base. The J gene is TRBJ1-1, the V gene TRBV7-9, with D possibly being TRBD1 (6 bases). This CDR3 region has 13 residues. The V and J ends lost 5 bases and 4 bases respectively, with 11 bases between them. Per germline, CDR1 SEHNR and CDR2 FQNEAQ (reference sequence). In DNA form, the CDR3 reads TGTGCCAGCAGCATAGGGGGTACCACTGAAGCTTTCTTT. As protein: CASSIGGTTEAFF.

The chain uses TRBV28 and TRBJ1-1; D may be TRBD1 (6 bases). V lost 2 bases, J lost 9 bases, and 13 bases lay in between. The V gene's germline CDR1 is MDHEN and CDR2 SYDVKM. This CDR3 is built from 13 residues. CDR3 sequence reads: CASSLVGGGQAFF. The DNA for the CDR3 is TGTGCCAGCAGTTTAGTCGGGGGCGGCCAAGCTTTCTTT.

This chain uses TRBV28 with TRBJ1-2, with 8 bases aligning to TRBD1. The CDR3 sequence is 16 residues long. With 6 bases clipped from V and 4 bases from J, the junction kept 13 bases outside the gene matches. Germline V gene sequence: CDR1 MDHEN, CDR2 SYDVKM. In DNA form, the CDR3 reads TGTGCCAGCAGCCCGGACAGGGTCTCCGAGGGCTATGGCTACACCTTC. Its translation: CASSPDRVSEGYGYTF.

CDR3 protein: CASSLTYNKNIQYF. The CDR3 bases are TGTGCCAGCAGCTTAACCTATAACAAAAACATTCAGTACTTC. This rearrangement joins TRBV7-2 to TRBJ2-4; no firm D call. Trimming took 2 bases from V and 3 from J, leaving 8 bases between them. This CDR3 comprises 14 residues. The germline CDR1 and CDR2 sequences are SGHTA and FQGNSA.

Notes on this clonotype: This is likely an artifact of a read error, given a far larger clone one base away. The CDR3 bases are TGTGCCAGCAGCCAAGATTGGGATAACGGGAACTACAATGAGCAGTTCTTC. Translation gives CASSQDWDNGNYNEQFF. The chain combines TRBV28 with TRBJ2-1; TRBD2 might be the D (5 bases). V was clipped by 6 bases and J by 3 bases, with 21 bases between them. The CDR3 sequence is 17 residues long. CDR1 MDHEN and CDR2 SYDVKM come from the germline V gene.